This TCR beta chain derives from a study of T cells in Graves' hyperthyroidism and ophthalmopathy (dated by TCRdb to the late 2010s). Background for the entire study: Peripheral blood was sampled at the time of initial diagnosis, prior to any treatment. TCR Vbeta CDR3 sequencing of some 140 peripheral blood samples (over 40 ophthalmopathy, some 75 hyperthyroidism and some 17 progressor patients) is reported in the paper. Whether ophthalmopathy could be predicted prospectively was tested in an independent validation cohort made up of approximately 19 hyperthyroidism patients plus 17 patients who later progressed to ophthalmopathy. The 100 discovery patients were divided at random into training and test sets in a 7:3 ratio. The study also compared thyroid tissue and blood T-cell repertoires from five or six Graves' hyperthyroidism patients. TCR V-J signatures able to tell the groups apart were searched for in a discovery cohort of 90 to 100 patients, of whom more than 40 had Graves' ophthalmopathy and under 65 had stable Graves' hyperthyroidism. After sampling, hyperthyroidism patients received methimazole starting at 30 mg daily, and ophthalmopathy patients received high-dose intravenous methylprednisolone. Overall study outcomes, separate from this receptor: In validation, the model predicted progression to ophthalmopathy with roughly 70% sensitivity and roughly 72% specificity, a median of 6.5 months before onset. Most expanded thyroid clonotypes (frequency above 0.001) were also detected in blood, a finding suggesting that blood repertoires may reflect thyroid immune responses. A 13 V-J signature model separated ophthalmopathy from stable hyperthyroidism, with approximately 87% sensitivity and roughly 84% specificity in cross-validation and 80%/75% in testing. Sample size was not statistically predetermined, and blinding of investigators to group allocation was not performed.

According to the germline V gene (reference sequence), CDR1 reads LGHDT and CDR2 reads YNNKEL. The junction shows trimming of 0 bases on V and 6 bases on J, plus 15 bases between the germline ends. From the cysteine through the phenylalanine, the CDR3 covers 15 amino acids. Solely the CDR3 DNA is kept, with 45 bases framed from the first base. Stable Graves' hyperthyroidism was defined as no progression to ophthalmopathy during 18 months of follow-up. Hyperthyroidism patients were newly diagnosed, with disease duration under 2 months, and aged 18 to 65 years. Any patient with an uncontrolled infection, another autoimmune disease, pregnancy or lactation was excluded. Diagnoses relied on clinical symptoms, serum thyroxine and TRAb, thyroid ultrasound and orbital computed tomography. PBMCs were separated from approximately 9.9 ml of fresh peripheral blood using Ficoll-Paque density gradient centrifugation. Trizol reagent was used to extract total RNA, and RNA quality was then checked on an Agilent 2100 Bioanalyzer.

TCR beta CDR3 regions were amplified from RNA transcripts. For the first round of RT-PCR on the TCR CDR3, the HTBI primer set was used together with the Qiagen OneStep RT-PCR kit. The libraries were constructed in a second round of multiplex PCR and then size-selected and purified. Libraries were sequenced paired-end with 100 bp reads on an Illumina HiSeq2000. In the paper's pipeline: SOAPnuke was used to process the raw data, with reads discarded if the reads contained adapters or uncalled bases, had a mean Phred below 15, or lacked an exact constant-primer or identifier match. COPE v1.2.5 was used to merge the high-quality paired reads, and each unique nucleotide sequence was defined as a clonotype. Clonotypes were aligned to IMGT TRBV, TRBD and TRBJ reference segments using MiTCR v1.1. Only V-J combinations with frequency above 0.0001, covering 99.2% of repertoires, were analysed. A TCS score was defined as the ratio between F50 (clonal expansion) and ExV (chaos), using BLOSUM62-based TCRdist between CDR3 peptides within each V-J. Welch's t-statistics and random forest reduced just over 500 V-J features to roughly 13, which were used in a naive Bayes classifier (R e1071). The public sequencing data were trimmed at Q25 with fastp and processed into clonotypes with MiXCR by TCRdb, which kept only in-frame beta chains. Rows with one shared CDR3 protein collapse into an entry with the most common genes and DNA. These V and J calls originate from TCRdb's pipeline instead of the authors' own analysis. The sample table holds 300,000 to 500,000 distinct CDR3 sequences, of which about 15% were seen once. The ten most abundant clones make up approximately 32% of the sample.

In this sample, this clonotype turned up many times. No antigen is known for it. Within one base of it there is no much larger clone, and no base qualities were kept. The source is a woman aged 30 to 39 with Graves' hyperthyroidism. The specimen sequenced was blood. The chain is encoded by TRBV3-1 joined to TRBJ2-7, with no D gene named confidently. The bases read TGTGCCAGCAGCCAAGATCTAAAAGTTTTGAGCGAGCAGTACTTC. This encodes CASSQDLKVLSEQYF.